The 21 T cell receptor beta chains in this list originate from one sample, sequenced in a study of T-cell reconstitution after alpha-beta-depleted transplantation in children. Preparation of the TCRbeta library was carried out with unique molecular identifiers. TCRdb re-analysed the PCR reads in MiXCR, keeping a single row per CDR3 protein. The sample has 440,000 or so distinct CDR3 sequences, over 40% seen once. The sequenced sample was PBMCs, obtained before TCRalphabeta/CD19-depleted stem cell transplant. The source of these receptors is a girl aged 2-10 years with aplastic anemia, due to receive a stem cell transplant.

The chain links TRBV4-2 to TRBJ2-7; D is possibly TRBD2 (6 bases). Germline CDR1 is LGHNA and CDR2 is YNFKEQ. CDR3 length: 18 amino acids. V dropped 1 base and J dropped 3 bases, with 22 bases sitting between them. In nucleotides, the CDR3 is TGTGCCAGCAGCCAAGGGAGGGTTGGGCACCCGGCCGACTACGAGCAGTACTTC. Its translation: CASSQGRVGHPADYEQYF.

This clonotype appeared many times. This sequence joins TRBV7-9 and TRBJ1-5; D gene unclear. CDR1 SEHNR and CDR2 FQNEAQ come from the germline V gene (reference sequence). The length of the CDR3 is 13 residues. The ends were cut back, 4 bases at V and 4 bases at J, with 8 bases in the middle. In DNA, the CDR3 is TGTGCCAGCAGCTCCTCTTTGAATCAGCCCCAGCATTTT. Its protein product is CASSSSLNQPQHF. Filled out from reference TRBV7-9 and TRBJ1-5, the complete variable domain reads DTGVSQNPRHKITKRGQNVTFRCDPISEHNRLYWYRQTLGQGPEFLTYFQNEAQLEKSRLLSDRFSAERPKGSFSTLEIQRTEQGDSAMYLCASSSSLNQPQHFGDGTRLSIL.

The sample holds many counts of this clonotype. The chain joins TRBV3-1 to TRBJ2-2; D remains ambiguous. Germline loops: CDR1 LGHDT, CDR2 YNNKEL (reference sequence). Trimming left V 2 bases short and J 5 bases short, with 6 bases between. There are 13 residues in the CDR3. DNA of the CDR3: TGTGCCAGCAGCCAAACAGTAACCGGGGAGCTGTTTTTT. This encodes CASSQTVTGELFF.

The sample holds many counts of this clonotype. V usage is TRBV7-9 and J usage is TRBJ1-2; tentatively, D is TRBD1 (5 bases). This CDR3 has 13 residues. Germline CDR1 SEHNR, CDR2 FQNEAQ (reference sequence). Trimming pared 1 base from V and 8 bases from J, leaving 11 bases between. CDR3 amino acids: CASSLDGGGGYTF. Here the CDR3 DNA reads TGTGCCAGCAGCTTAGATGGGGGAGGAGGCTACACCTTC. Together with reference TRBV7-9 and TRBJ1-2, the CDR3 gives the full variable domain: DTGVSQNPRHKITKRGQNVTFRCDPISEHNRLYWYRQTLGQGPEFLTYFQNEAQLEKSRLLSDRFSAERPKGSFSTLEIQRTEQGDSAMYLCASSLDGGGGYTFGSGTRLTVV.

The rearrangement uses TRBV27 and TRBJ2-7; D may correspond to TRBD1 or TRBD2 (5 bases each). The CDR3 is 16 amino acids. V gave up 6 bases and J gave up 0 bases, with 18 bases separating them. Germline V gene sequence: CDR1 MNHEY, CDR2 SMNVEV (reference sequence). CDR3 coding DNA: TGTGCCAGCAGCCTACGGGGACCACCATTCTCCTACGAGCAGTACTTC. It yields the protein CASSLRGPPFSYEQYF.

There are many counts of this clonotype. The chain couples TRBV27 to TRBJ1-1; no reliable D call. Germline CDR1 reads MNHEY; CDR2 reads SMNVEV (reference sequence). V lost 6 bases to trimming and J lost 1 base, with 9 bases between them. The CDR3 sequence is 13 residues long. CDR3 nucleotides: TGTGCCAGCAGCCTGGTGGGGAACACTGAAGCTTTCTTT. This codes for CASSLVGNTEAFF.

V usage is TRBV5-1 and J usage is TRBJ2-3; possible D gene TRBD2, 6 bases. Trimming removed 3 bases at V and 0 bases at J, with 11 bases between. This CDR3 is 15 amino acids long. Germline V gives CDR1 SGHRS, CDR2 YFSETQ. The CDR3 DNA is TGCGCCAGCAGCTCCGACGGGACTAGCACAGATACGCAGTATTTT. It translates to CASSSDGTSTDTQYF.

This chain connects TRBV30 to TRBJ1-5; 8 bases align to TRBD1. Per germline, CDR1 GTSNPN and CDR2 SVGIG (reference sequence). V was pared by 2 bases and J by 6 bases, with 6 bases of the junction left unmatched. The CDR3 is 14 residues long. DNA for the CDR3: TGTGCCTGGAGTAGCCAGGGGGCGCGTCAGCCCCAGCATTTT. Amino acids: CAWSSQGARQPQHF.

This clonotype was seen ten or more times. This chain connects TRBV9 to TRBJ1-2; no firm D call. This CDR3 comprises 15 residues. Germline V gene lookup returns CDR1 SGDLS and CDR2 YYNGEE. Trimming shortened V by 6 bases and J by 2 bases, and 17 bases separated the two germline ends. The CDR3 region has the DNA TGTGCCAGCACCACAAGGGCGGAACTCAACTATGGCTACACCTTC. It specifies CASTTRAELNYGYTF.

At least ten counts were recorded for this clonotype. The CDR3 loop is CASSFDIPGPYEQYF. As DNA, the CDR3 is TGTGCCAGCAGTTTCGACATCCCGGGCCCCTACGAGCAGTACTTC. The chain links TRBV12-3 or TRBV12-4 to TRBJ2-7; no firm D call. The CDR3 consists of 15 residues. V was shortened by 3 bases and J by 2 bases, with 14 bases between the two germline ends.

The V call is TRBV20-1, the J call TRBJ2-5; maybe TRBD1 (5 bases). Germline V lookup: CDR1 DFQATT, CDR2 SNEGSKA (reference sequence). The CDR3 sequence is 15 residues long. V lost 8 bases and J 1 base, leaving 20 bases between the germline ends. In DNA form, the CDR3 reads TGCAGTCCAAAAGGGGCCAGCCTGCTCCAAGAGACCCAGTACTTC. It yields the protein CSPKGASLLQETQYF.

The chain links TRBV5-5 to TRBJ1-2; perhaps TRBD1 as D (5 bases). Trimming pared 0 bases from V and 0 bases from J, leaving 15 bases between. The CDR3 spans 17 residues. Per germline, CDR1 SGHKS and CDR2 YYEKEE (reference sequence). The CDR3 DNA is TGTGCCAGCAGCTTGGACGGACCTCGGGGGGCTAACTATGGCTACACCTTC. Residues: CASSLDGPRGANYGYTF.

This chain links TRBV12-3 or TRBV12-4 with TRBJ2-1, with TRBD1 as a possible D gene (6 bases). The ends were cut back, 5 bases at V and 10 bases at J, with 15 bases in the middle. The CDR3 spans 13 residues. CDR3 in DNA: TGTGCCAGCAGTCCTAGAGGACAGAGGGAGCAGTTCTTC. Residues: CASSPRGQREQFF.

The J gene is TRBJ1-4, the V gene TRBV29-1; D gene ambiguous. Germline V gives CDR1 SQVTM, CDR2 ANQGSEA. This CDR3 comprises 11 residues. In DNA form, the CDR3 reads TGCGGCGGGGAGGGATCTGAAAAACTGTTTTTT. It specifies CGGEGSEKLFF.

The chain is built from TRBV28 and TRBJ1-3; 7 positions agree with TRBD1. From germline, CDR1 is MDHEN and CDR2 SYDVKM. V lost 3 bases to trimming and J lost 7 bases; unmatched junction nucleotides: 6. The CDR3 is 14 residues long. The CDR3 nucleotides are TGTGCCAGCAGTTTCGACAGGGAGGTTAACACCATATATTTT. Translation: CASSFDREVNTIYF. The full variable domain, in which reference TRBV28 and TRBJ1-3 provide the parts outside the CDR3, is DVKVTQSSRYLVKRTGEKVFLECVQDMDHENMFWYRQDPGLGLRLIYFSYDVKMKEKGDIPEGYSVSREKKERFSLILESASTNQTSMYLCASSFDREVNTIYFGEGSWLTVV.

J is TRBJ2-2 and V is TRBV20-1; D is tentatively TRBD1 or TRBD2 (5 bases each). CDR1 and CDR2 (germline): DFQATT, SNEGSKA (reference sequence). Between the trimmed V and J ends, which lost 4 bases and 1 base, there was a span of 10 bases. This CDR3 has 14 amino acids. The CDR3 protein is CSATGTENTGELFF. The CDR3 coding sequence is TGCAGTGCTACCGGGACGGAGAACACCGGGGAGCTGTTTTTT.

The chain links TRBV7-2 to TRBJ2-7, with 9 bases matching TRBD2. The trim removed 6 bases at V and 0 bases at J, leaving 6 bases unmatched. The CDR3 is 15 residues long. CDR1 is SGHTA, CDR2 FQGNSA, per germline. This chain's CDR3 is CASSSGGHGSYEQYF. CDR3 coding DNA: TGTGCCAGCAGTAGCGGGGGCCACGGCTCCTACGAGCAGTACTTC.

V gene TRBV9 combines with J gene TRBJ2-1; no clear D gene. The CDR3 totals 13 residues. With 4 bases removed from V and 3 bases from J, the gap between germline ends came to 8 bases. The germline V gene encodes CDR1 SGDLS and CDR2 YYNGEE. The CDR3 protein is CASSKGSYNEQFF. The CDR3 DNA follows: TGTGCCAGCAGCAAGGGAAGCTACAATGAGCAGTTCTTC.

There are many counts of this clonotype. The J gene is TRBJ2-1, the V gene TRBV11-3; D not resolved. The CDR3 is 13 residues long. V lost 3 bases and J 8 bases, leaving 11 bases between the germline ends. Germline-derived CDR1 and CDR2 are SGHNT and YENEEA. CDR3 sequence reads: CASSLNPTHEQFF. DNA of the CDR3: TGTGCCAGCAGCTTGAACCCGACCCATGAGCAGTTCTTC.

This clonotype was detected ten times or more. V is TRBV7-2 and J is TRBJ2-7; unclear D gene. This CDR3 contains 11 residues. Germline V lookup: CDR1 SGHTA, CDR2 FQGNSA. The V and J ends lost 5 bases and 4 bases respectively, with 6 bases between them. CDR3 DNA: TGTGCCAGCAGCGATAGGTACGAGCAGTACTTC. The encoded protein is CASSDRYEQYF.

V gene TRBV6-2 or TRBV6-3 combines with J gene TRBJ2-7; D might be TRBD1 (5 bases). Germline V gives CDR1 MNHEY, CDR2 SVGEGT. V lost 5 bases and J lost 2, with 10 bases in between. The CDR3 has 13 amino acids. In nucleotides, the CDR3 is TGTGCCAGCAGTGAGGACACTACCTACGAGCAGTACTTC. Its protein product is CASSEDTTYEQYF.